Described below is a single TCR beta chain sequence and its context. The entry originates in a study of blood T cell repertoires in COVID-19. Repertoires were generated with immunoSEQ multiplex PCR, while TCRdb's copy carries only in-frame clones and drops some. The repertoire includes more than 85,000 clones, around 73% of them detected once, and approximately 9.6% sits in the top ten. From germline, CDR1 is MNHNY and CDR2 SVGAGI (reference sequence). This CDR3 is 13 amino acids long. Trimming left V 5 bases short and J 3 bases short, with 11 bases between. The V call is TRBV6-6, the J call TRBJ2-7; tentatively, D is TRBD1 (6 bases). The origin of this receptor is a man aged 60 to 69 with active or convalescent COVID-19. Material for sequencing was peripheral blood. The CDR3 region is CASSRDTYYEQYV. CDR3 DNA sequence: TGTGCCAGCAGTCGGGACACCTACTACGAGCAGTACGTC.